The T cell receptor beta chain under discussion was sequenced for a study of blood T cell repertoires in COVID-19 (dated by TCRdb to the early 2020s). Broadly, across the study: Samples covering the acute and convalescent phases of COVID-19 were provided by collaborators in the United States, Italy and Spain. The material from the prospective study consisted of cDNA or gDNA derived from T cells, B-cell-depleted T cells, or PBMCs. Deeply sampled blood TCRbeta repertoires from subjects exposed to, actively infected with, or recovered from COVID-19 were included in the dataset. The repertoires were released in a freely available public database intended as a resource for research on the immune response to SARS-CoV-2. Where HLA class I and class II types were available, the types were taken from metadata supplied by the sample provider, not from assay-based typing. Nearly every sample came with metadata listing a de-identified subject ID, COVID-19 status, age in years and sex. The samples were drawn from two sources: the first 160 participants of the ongoing ImmuneRACE study, and 1,000 to 1,500 subjects contributed by 6 global collaborators.

Collaborating institutions collected whole blood in K2EDTA tubes following their own protocols. For TCRbeta analysis, collaborators shipped samples as frozen whole blood, isolated PBMCs, or DNA extracted from either of those sample types. This clone was counted only a few times. The antigen it recognizes is unknown. No much larger clone exists at a distance of one base, and base qualities are not known. TCRbeta CDR3 regions were amplified from genomic DNA by means of the immunoSEQ Assay, a bias-controlled multiplex PCR. Under the source paper's analysis protocol: The number of nucleated cells in each sample was estimated from the amplification of reference gene primers within the assay. To quantify the absolute abundance of each unique TCRbeta CDR3 rearrangement, sequence reads were collapsed and filtered. For each sample, productive Simpson clonality was calculated by taking the square root of Simpson's diversity index across productive rearrangements. The source is immuneACCESS, and TCRdb retained only in-frame sequences with V and J called. Part of the clones is not carried over; for the studies checked, unresolved V genes explain less than half of this, and the remainder is unexplained. V and J calls and clone size are copied from that table; D and trimming were computed from the DNA. The sample table records about 220,000 clones; approximately 81% of these occur just once. 3% to 4.5% of the sample is in the top ten clones.

Points the paper makes about the study in general: How much clinical and demographic metadata was included differed by source and by participant, and the metadata was provided uncurated.

The source of this sequence is a woman over 75 with acute or convalescent COVID-19. Sequences were obtained from peripheral blood.

The bases read TGTGCCTGGAGTGTACTCAGGTCCAACCCCAACTATGGCTACACCTTC. It encodes CAWSVLRSNPNYGYTF. The sequence is built from TRBV30 and TRBJ1-2; the D segment cannot be called with confidence. V is reduced by 0 bases and J by 2 bases, leaving a spacing of 16 bases between them. Sequences GTSNPN (CDR1) and SVGIG (CDR2) are obtained from the germline V gene (reference sequence). Inclusive of the bounding cysteine and phenylalanine, the CDR3 is 16 residues long. CDR3 DNA only is kept here, 48 bases in frame from base 1. Reference TRBV30 and TRBJ1-2 genes cover what lies past the CDR3, so the full variable domain is SQTIHQWPATLVQPVGSPLSLECTVEGTSNPNLYWYRQAAGRGLQLLFYSVGIGQISSEVPQNLSASRPQDRQFILSSKKLLLSDSGFYLCAWSVLRSNPNYGYTFGSGTRLTVV.